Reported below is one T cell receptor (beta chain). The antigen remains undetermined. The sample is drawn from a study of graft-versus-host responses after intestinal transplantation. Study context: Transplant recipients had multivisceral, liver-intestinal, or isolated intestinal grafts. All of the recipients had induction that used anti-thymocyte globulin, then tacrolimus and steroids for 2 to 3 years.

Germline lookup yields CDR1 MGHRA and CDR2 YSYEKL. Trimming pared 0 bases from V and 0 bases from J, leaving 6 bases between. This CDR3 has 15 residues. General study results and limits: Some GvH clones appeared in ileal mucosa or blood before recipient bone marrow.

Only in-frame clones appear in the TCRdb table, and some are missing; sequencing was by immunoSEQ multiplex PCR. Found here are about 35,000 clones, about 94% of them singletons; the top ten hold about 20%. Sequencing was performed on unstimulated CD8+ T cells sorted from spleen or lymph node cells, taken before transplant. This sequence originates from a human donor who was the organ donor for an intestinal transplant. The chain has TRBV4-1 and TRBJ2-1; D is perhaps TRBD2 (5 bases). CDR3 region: CASSQEADSYNEQFF. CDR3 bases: TGCGCCAGCAGCCAAGAAGCGGACTCCTACAATGAGCAGTTCTTC.